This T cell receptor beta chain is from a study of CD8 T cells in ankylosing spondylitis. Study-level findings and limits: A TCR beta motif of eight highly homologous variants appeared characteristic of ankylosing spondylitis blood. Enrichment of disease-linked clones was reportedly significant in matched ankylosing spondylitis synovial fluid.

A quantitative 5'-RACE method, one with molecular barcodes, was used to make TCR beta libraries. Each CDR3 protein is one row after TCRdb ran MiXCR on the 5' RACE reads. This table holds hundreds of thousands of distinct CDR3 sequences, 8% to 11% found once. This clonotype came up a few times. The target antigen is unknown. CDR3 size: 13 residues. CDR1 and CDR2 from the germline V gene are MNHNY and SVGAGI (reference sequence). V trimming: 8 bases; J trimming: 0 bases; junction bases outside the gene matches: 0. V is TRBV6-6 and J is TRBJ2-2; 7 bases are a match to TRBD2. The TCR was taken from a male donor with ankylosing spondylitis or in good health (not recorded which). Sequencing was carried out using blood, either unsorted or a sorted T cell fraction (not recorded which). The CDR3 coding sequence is TGTGCCAGCGGGGGGGCGAACACCGGGGAGCTGTTTTTT. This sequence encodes CASGGANTGELFF.